This is a list of T cell receptor beta chains from one sample in a study of immune heterogeneity within non-small cell lung tumors. TCRdb reprocessed the multiplex PCR reads via MiXCR and lists one record per CDR3 protein. The table shows 9,500 or so distinct CDR3 sequences, with around a quarter occurring only once. The source material was lung tumor tissue. The source of these receptors is a woman in her fifties or sixties with non-small cell lung cancer. The CDR3 runs from the conserved cysteine through the conserved F or W.

v_call	j_call	cdr3_aa
TRBV5-1	TRBJ1-1	CASSLGSWGLMNTEAFF
TRBV5-4	TRBJ2-1	CASSPPTSGNNEQFF
TRBV5-1	TRBJ2-5	CASMRTSGTGAQYF
TRBV7-2	TRBJ2-3	CASSGMVSTDTQYF
TRBV14	TRBJ1-4	CASSQRETAATNEKLFF
TRBV19	TRBJ2-2	CASTIDRENGELFF
TRBV20-1	TRBJ2-3	CSASKGLITDTQYF
TRBV18	TRBJ2-7	CASSPPAGTGEQYF
TRBV6-1	TRBJ1-2	CASSFSGDQYGYTF
TRBV6-1	TRBJ2-1	CASKILDEQFF
TRBV28	TRBJ2-7	CASSSPDYEQYF
TRBV4-1	TRBJ2-3	CASSLMDTQYF
TRBV18	TRBJ2-1	CASSPSTGEQFF
TRBV18	TRBJ1-2	CASSPRGRLYYGYTF
TRBV7-9	TRBJ1-4	CASSKGHLNEKLFF
TRBV6-7	TRBJ2-4	CASSQGRTRDF
TRBV7-9	TRBJ2-1	CASSQQGPSSYNEQFF
TRBV11-2	TRBJ2-7	CASRYTSGGLYEQYF
TRBV6-2/TRBV6-3	TRBJ1-1	CASSYSGTGATEAFF
TRBV6-1	TRBJ2-5	CATPDSWGIETQYF
TRBV20-1	TRBJ1-6	CSARPTGTGHNSPLHF
TRBV29-1	TRBJ1-1	CSVSELALGAEAFF
TRBV7-6	TRBJ2-7	CASSLAGGGMGEQYF
TRBV27	TRBJ2-3	CASRKAFRVRERDTDTQYF
TRBV6-1	TRBJ1-2	CASSTSPQANYGYTF
TRBV28	TRBJ1-4	CASSRDRVSEKLFF
TRBV12-3/TRBV12-4	TRBJ2-4	CASSLTSTSDLAKNIQYF
TRBV14	TRBJ2-5	CASSQGFGVGTQYF
TRBV5-1	TRBJ1-2	CASSLSGQPYGYTF
TRBV5-6	TRBJ2-7	CASSPRGGISYEQYF
TRBV5-4	TRBJ2-6	CASRLSLGGRANVLTF
TRBV6-1	TRBJ1-1	CASSLFGAATEAFF
TRBV24-1	TRBJ2-2	CATSEEPDTGELFF
TRBV28	TRBJ1-2	CASSSPQGAYGYTF
TRBV28	TRBJ1-1	CASKRGNTEAFF
TRBV30	TRBJ2-3	CAWSEGGLDTQYF
TRBV11-3	TRBJ2-2	CASSLKVLSGGTHGELFF
TRBV11-1	TRBJ2-2	CASSLDRELFF
TRBV10-3	TRBJ2-1	CAIQPGGRNEQFF
TRBV27	TRBJ2-3	CPSSFIDTQYF
TRBV27	TRBJ2-7	CASSFYPGQSYEQYF
TRBV6-1	TRBJ1-1	CASKRDENTEAFF
TRBV6-4	TRBJ1-4	CASIPGGPNEKLFF